The 27 T cell receptor beta chains below all came from one sample that was sequenced in a study of tissue T cells after allogeneic stem cell transplantation (dated by TCRdb to between 2021 and 2023). The sample's time point label, decoded: recipient (host-origin) PBMCs collected before allo-HCT. Library preparation employed the immunoSEQ multiplex PCR assay. The source is immuneACCESS, and TCRdb retained only in-frame sequences with V and J called. Part of the clones is not carried over; for the studies checked, unresolved V genes explain less than half of this, and the remainder is unexplained. Across this sample there are around 25,000 clones, with roughly nine tenths seen only once. Of the sample, 1.5% to 2.5% is held by the ten largest clones. The sequencing here drew on blood, taken before transplantation. The receptors shown here come from a male donor at least 60 years old who later had graft-versus-host disease after an allogeneic stem cell transplant.

This chain uses TRBV29-1 with TRBJ2-7; 9 nucleotides line up with TRBD1. The CDR3 length is 12 residues. The ends lost 4 bases at V and 7 bases at J; junction bases unmatched: 5. CDR1 is SQVTM, CDR2 ANQGSEA, per germline. CDR3 region: CSVGGQGQEQYF. CDR3 nucleotide sequence: TGCAGCGTTGGGGGACAGGGCCAAGAGCAGTACTTC.

The genes are TRBV5-4 and TRBJ1-2; D not resolved. Trimming pared 0 bases from V and 1 base from J, leaving 7 bases between. The CDR3 covers 14 residues. The germline V gene has CDR1 SGHNT and CDR2 YYREEE (reference sequence). The CDR3 nucleotides read TGTGCCAGCAGCTTGGGGGCCAGTAACTATGGCTACACCTTC. This gives the protein CASSLGASNYGYTF.

The chain is built from TRBV7-2 and TRBJ1-2; D perhaps matches TRBD1 (5 bases). The CDR3 has 16 amino acids. The V and J ends lost 1 base and 1 base respectively, with 13 bases between them. Germline CDR1 SGHTA, CDR2 FQGNSA. CDR3 nucleotide sequence: TGTGCCAGCAGCTTAGTCGCCGGGGCTAATAACTATGGCTACACCTTC. It codes for CASSLVAGANNYGYTF.

The chain carries TRBV19 and TRBJ1-3; unclear D gene. V was clipped by 8 bases and J by 0 bases, with 17 bases between them. CDR1 and CDR2 from the germline V gene are LNHDA and SQIVND (reference sequence). This CDR3 region has 16 residues. CDR3 amino acids: CASRTGRTYSGNTIYF. CDR3 nucleotides: TGTGCCAGTCGCACTGGCAGGACCTACTCTGGAAACACCATATATTTT.

This rearrangement joins TRBV11-2 to TRBJ2-7; D unresolved. The CDR3 length is 13 residues. Trimming removed 3 bases from V and 3 bases from J, with 9 bases in between. The germline gives CDR1 SGHAT, CDR2 FQNNGV. The CDR3 loop is CASSLSNRYEQYF. In DNA form, the CDR3 reads TGTGCCAGCAGCTTGAGCAACCGCTACGAGCAGTACTTC. The full variable domain, completed using reference TRBV11-2 and TRBJ2-7, is EAGVAQSPRYKIIEKRQSVAFWCNPISGHATLYWYQQILGQGPKLLIQFQNNGVVDDSQLPKDRFSAERLKGVDSTLKIQPAKLEDSAVYLCASSLSNRYEQYFGPGTRLTVT.

The chain joins TRBV3-1 (or the pseudogene TRBV3-2) to TRBJ1-3, with TRBD1 as a possible D gene (6 bases). CDR1 LGHDT and CDR2 YNNKEL come from the germline V gene (reference sequence). The CDR3 sequence is 14 residues long. Trimming stripped 4 bases from V and 8 bases from J, with 15 bases between. The CDR3 DNA sequence: TGTGCCAGCAGCCTTCAACAGGGTCGGGACACCATATATTTT. This codes for CASSLQQGRDTIYF.

The chain joins TRBV5-1 to TRBJ2-3; 10 positions match TRBD2. Germline CDR1 SGHRS, CDR2 YFSETQ. The CDR3 sequence is 19 residues long. V was clipped by 2 bases and J by 0 bases; unmatched bases: 12. CDR3 in amino acids: CASSLGVAGGPSSTDTQYF. CDR3 nucleotides: TGCGCCAGCAGCTTAGGGGTAGCGGGGGGTCCCAGTAGCACAGATACGCAGTATTTT.

J is TRBJ1-4 and V is TRBV13; D possibly corresponds to TRBD1 (5 bases). The germline gives CDR1 PRHDT, CDR2 FYEKMQ (reference sequence). Between the trimmed V and J ends, which lost 5 bases and 11 bases, there was a span of 15 bases. The CDR3 is 13 residues long. Written as DNA, the CDR3 is TGTGCCAGCAGCCCCAGTGGGGGTAGGAAACTGTTTTTT. This codes for CASSPSGGRKLFF.

V usage is TRBV6-5 and J usage is TRBJ1-6; D is uncertain. The CDR3 is 15 residues long. The germline V gene has CDR1 MNHEY and CDR2 SVGAGI. Trimming stripped 0 bases from V and 10 bases from J, with 13 bases between. For the CDR3, the DNA is TGTGCCAGCAGTTACTCGCTGGGCGGCATCTCACCCCTCCACTTT. Translating it yields CASSYSLGGISPLHF.

V and J are TRBV5-1 and TRBJ1-6, with D unresolved. Germline V gives CDR1 SGHRS, CDR2 YFSETQ. The CDR3 loop spans 14 amino acids. V dropped 1 base and J dropped 7 bases, with 9 bases sitting between them. The CDR3 spells CASSLLVGNSPLHF. The CDR3 coding sequence is TGCGCCAGCAGCTTGCTCGTTGGCAATTCACCCCTCCACTTT. The variable domain in full, completed from reference TRBV5-1 and TRBJ1-6, reads KAGVTQTPRYLIKTRGQQVTLSCSPISGHRSVSWYQQTPGQGLQFLFEYFSETQRNKGNFPGRFSGRQFSNSRSEMNVSTLELGDSALYLCASSLLVGNSPLHFGNGTRLTVT.

This clone was counted only a few times. The rearrangement links TRBV4-2 to TRBJ2-7; no definite D call. CDR1 is LGHNA and CDR2 is YNFKEQ in the germline V gene. There are 14 residues in the CDR3. V lost 0 bases to trimming and J lost 2 bases, with 8 bases between them. The CDR3 bases are TGTGCCAGCAGCCAAGAATTAAGCCCCTACGAGCAGTACTTC. Residues: CASSQELSPYEQYF.

The chain links TRBV27 to TRBJ2-3, with 9 bases identical to TRBD2. The germline V gene encodes CDR1 MNHEY and CDR2 SMNVEV (reference sequence). V was pared by 3 bases and J by 4 bases, with 11 bases of the junction left unmatched. This CDR3 comprises 17 residues. As DNA, the CDR3 is TGTGCCAGCAGTTTCTCGGGGTCTAGCGGGATGGCAGATACGCAGTATTTT. It specifies CASSFSGSSGMADTQYF.

V and J are TRBV19 and TRBJ2-5, with D perhaps matching TRBD2 (5 bases). The germline CDR1 and CDR2 sequences are LNHDA and SQIVND (reference sequence). The V end lost 5 bases, the J end lost 4 bases, and 11 bases lay between the germline ends. The CDR3 contains 13 residues. The CDR3 DNA reads as TGTGCCAGTAGTTTCCGAGGAGGAGAGACCCAGTACTTC. It translates to CASSFRGGETQYF.

The chain uses TRBV7-2 and TRBJ2-1; tentatively, D is TRBD1 or TRBD2 (5 bases each). Trimming took 1 base from V and 5 from J, leaving 12 bases between them. CDR3 length: 15 residues. Germline lookup yields CDR1 SGHTA and CDR2 FQGNSA. The CDR3 loop is CASSLEGTHNNEQFF. The CDR3 DNA sequence: TGTGCCAGCAGCTTAGAGGGGACGCACAACAATGAGCAGTTCTTC.

The chain is built from TRBV15 and TRBJ2-1, with 7 bases identical to TRBD1. CDR3 length: 16 residues. Trimming removed 0 bases from V and 6 bases from J; junction bases left unmatched: 8. The germline V gene has CDR1 LNHNV and CDR2 YYDKDF (reference sequence). CDR3 bases: TGTGCCACCAGCAGAGATACCGCCAGGGGGTTCAATGAGCAGTTCTTC. Translation gives CATSRDTARGFNEQFF.

The chain combines TRBV15 with TRBJ1-6; a weak D match, TRBD1 (5 bases). This CDR3 is 17 amino acids long. From germline, CDR1 is LNHNV and CDR2 YYDKDF (reference sequence). V lost 6 bases and J 7 bases, leaving 22 bases between the germline ends. The CDR3: CATSPRRREGRNSPLHF. Here the CDR3 DNA reads TGTGCCACCAGTCCCCGGCGTCGGGAGGGGCGGAATTCACCCCTCCACTTT. The full variable domain, its missing parts supplied by reference TRBV15 and TRBJ1-6, is DAMVIQNPRYQVTQFGKPVTLSCSQTLNHNVMYWYQQKSSQAPKLLFHYYDKDFNNEADTPDNFQSRRPNTSFCFLDIRSPGLGDTAMYLCATSPRRREGRNSPLHFGNGTRLTVT.

This rearrangement joins TRBV2 to TRBJ1-5, with TRBD1 as a possible D gene (6 bases). The CDR3 runs 13 residues. CDR1 and CDR2 from the germline V gene are SNHLY and FYNNEI. V dropped 6 bases and J dropped 4 bases, with 10 bases sitting between them. CDR3 sequence: CASSSQGNQPQHF. Written as DNA, the CDR3 is TGTGCCAGCAGCTCACAGGGAAATCAGCCCCAGCATTTT.

Only one count was recorded for this clone. The CDR3 region has the DNA TGTGCCAGCAGTTTAAGGACAGACGGTAATTCACCCCTCCACTTT. Amino acids: CASSLRTDGNSPLHF. This chain connects TRBV28 to TRBJ1-6, with D possibly TRBD1 on 6 matching bases. Looked up from germline, CDR1 is MDHEN and CDR2 is SYDVKM. V lost 2 bases and J 6 bases, leaving 11 bases between the germline ends. The CDR3 totals 15 residues.

The rearrangement links TRBV3-1 (or the pseudogene TRBV3-2) to TRBJ2-2; the D is unclear. This CDR3 comprises 15 residues. CDR1 is LGHDT, CDR2 YNNKEL, per germline (reference sequence). Trimming left V 5 bases short and J 13 bases short, with 23 bases between. CDR3 loop: CASSERARNLRALFF. The CDR3 DNA reads TGTGCCAGCAGCGAAAGAGCGCGGAACCTCCGGGCGCTGTTTTTT.

The chain is built from TRBV25-1 and TRBJ2-2, with D perhaps matching TRBD2 (6 bases). V was shortened by 8 bases and J by 1 base, with 14 bases between the two germline ends. Germline-derived CDR1 and CDR2 are MGHDK and SYGVNS. The CDR3 covers 15 residues. The CDR3 region is CASRTGTQNTGELFF. CDR3 in DNA: TGTGCCAGCCGTACGGGGACTCAGAACACCGGGGAGCTGTTTTTT. Together with reference TRBV25-1 and TRBJ2-2, the CDR3 gives the full variable domain: EADIYQTPRYLVIGTGKKITLECSQTMGHDKMYWYQQDPGMELHLIHYSYGVNSTEKGDLSSESTVSRIRTEHFPLTLESARPSHTSQYLCASRTGTQNTGELFFGEGSRLTVL.

The J gene is TRBJ2-1, the V gene TRBV15; the D gene is possibly TRBD2 (6 bases). Germline CDR1 is LNHNV and CDR2 is YYDKDF (reference sequence). The V and J ends lost 2 bases and 7 bases respectively, with 18 bases between them. The CDR3 covers 16 residues. The DNA for the CDR3 is TGTGCCACCAGCAGACCTCTTGGGCTAGCGTCGAATGAGCAGTTCTTC. Translation gives CATSRPLGLASNEQFF.

This chain uses TRBV4-1 with TRBJ2-3, with 7 bases identical to TRBD2. This CDR3 spans 14 amino acids. V lost 0 bases and J lost 7; bases outside the gene matches: 4. Germline V CDR1 and CDR2: MGHRA, YSYEKL. CDR3 bases: TGCGCCAGCAGCCAAGATCCCGGGGGGTATACGCAGTATTTT. Its translation: CASSQDPGGYTQYF.

This chain joins TRBV28 and TRBJ2-7; D unresolved. CDR1 is MDHEN, CDR2 SYDVKM, per germline. The CDR3 runs 13 residues. V gave up 2 bases and J gave up 5 bases, with 10 bases separating them. The CDR3 region is CASSLPLGNEQYF. The CDR3 DNA reads TGTGCCAGCAGTTTACCGTTAGGGAACGAGCAGTACTTC.

The J gene is TRBJ1-1, the V gene TRBV9; the D is unclear. The CDR3 spans 15 residues. Trimming removed 4 bases from V and 0 bases from J, with 13 bases in between. Germline V lookup: CDR1 SGDLS, CDR2 YYNGEE. CDR3 sequence (DNA): TGTGCCAGCAGCCCCATGGCGGGTATGAACACTGAAGCTTTCTTT. It is translated as CASSPMAGMNTEAFF.

The chain couples TRBV11-2 to TRBJ2-7; D is unclear. Trimming removed 5 bases at V and 4 bases at J, with 6 bases between. The CDR3 spans 11 residues. Germline V gives CDR1 SGHAT, CDR2 FQNNGV. Written as DNA, the CDR3 is TGTGCCAGCAGCCCCCTATACGAGCAGTACTTC. It encodes CASSPLYEQYF.

The chain joins TRBV6-5 to TRBJ2-1; TRBD2 agrees at 7 bases. CDR3 length: 13 residues. Germline V gene data show CDR1 as MNHEY and CDR2 as SVGAGI. V shed 7 bases, J shed 6 bases, and the junction held 6 bases outside the gene matches. The CDR3 region has the DNA TGTGCCAGCACTAGCGGAGGACGCAATGAGCAGTTCTTC. Translated, it gives CASTSGGRNEQFF.

This chain links TRBV19 with TRBJ1-1, with a tentative D call TRBD1 (5 bases). V was clipped by 10 bases and J by 0 bases, with 12 bases between them. In germline, CDR1 is LNHDA, CDR2 SQIVND (reference sequence). The CDR3 runs to 13 residues. The CDR3 DNA is TGTGCCATAAAGGACACTCTGAACACTGAAGCTTTCTTT. As protein: CAIKDTLNTEAFF.